This is a list of T cell receptor beta chains from one sample in a study of cytomegalovirus exposure and HLA in healthy donors. Libraries were prepared by immunoSEQ multiplex PCR; TCRdb keeps only in-frame clonotypes and omits some of them. This table has around 130,000 clones, around 90% appearing once. The sample comprised PBMCs. The receptor source for this set is a middle-aged woman in good health and CMV-seronegative. CDR3s include the opening cysteine and the closing phenylalanine or tryptophan. D genes are given only for firm matches. The listing skips clone size in some rows; elsewhere it reads once, few, many or a size class.

clone size	V gene	J gene	D gene	CDR3 DNA	CDR3 protein
-	TRBV7-9	TRBJ2-7	TRBD2	TGTTCCAGCAGCTTTAGCGGGAGCCGAAACGAGCAGTACTTC	CSSSFSGSRNEQYF
-	TRBV7-8	TRBJ1-5	-	TGTGCCAGCAGCTTAGCACAGGAGCGTCAGCCCCAGCATTTT	CASSLAQERQPQHF
-	TRBV19	TRBJ1-4	-	TGTGCCAGTAGTATGTGGCGGGGGGCAAATGAAAAACTGTTTTTT	CASSMWRGANEKLFF
-	TRBV7-8	TRBJ1-1	-	TGTGCCAGCTATACAGGGAGGGGGAACACTGAAGCTTTCTTT	CASYTGRGNTEAFF
-	TRBV29-1	TRBJ1-1	-	TGCAGCGGGCAAAGTACGGGGACTGAAGCTTTCTTT	CSGQSTGTEAFF
-	TRBV7-9	TRBJ2-3	TRBD2	TGTGCCAGCAGCCCCATGGCGGGGGGCTTAAGGTTGGATACGCAGTATTTT	CASSPMAGGLRLDTQYF
-	TRBV27	TRBJ2-4	-	TGTGCCAGCAGTCCGAACAGGGTAGCCAAAAACATTCAGTACTTC	CASSPNRVAKNIQYF
-	TRBV5-1	TRBJ2-6	TRBD1	TGCGCCAGCAGCTTGGTGGGGACAGGGGGCGCTGGGGCCAACGTCCTGACTTTC	CASSLVGTGGAGANVLTF
-	TRBV9	TRBJ2-7	-	TGTGCCAGCAGCTCAGGGGCGGGAGCCTCCTACGAGCAGTACTTC	CASSSGAGASYEQYF
-	TRBV9	TRBJ2-1	-	TGTGCCAGCAGCGTAGAATTTGCGGCCTCGGGCAATGAGCAGTTCTTC	CASSVEFAASGNEQFF
-	TRBV5-4	TRBJ2-2	-	TGTGCCAGCAGCTTGGTCGCCGGGGAGCTGTTTTTT	CASSLVAGELFF
-	TRBV6-6	TRBJ1-3	-	TGTGCCAGCAAAGACACCAGCTCTGGAAACACCATATATTTT	CASKDTSSGNTIYF
-	TRBV28	TRBJ2-7	TRBD1	TGTGCCAGCGGGGGGGCGGGACAGGGTGACGAGCAGTACTTC	CASGGAGQGDEQYF
-	TRBV27	TRBJ2-3	TRBD1	TGTGCCAGCAGTTTGACCACAGACAGGGGAGCGGAAGATACGCAGTATTTT	CASSLTTDRGAEDTQYF
-	TRBV6-1	TRBJ2-7	-	TGTGCCACTACTCCGGGGACAACCGATGAAGAGCAGTACTTC	CATTPGTTDEEQYF
-	TRBV18	TRBJ1-3	-	TGTGCCAGCTCACCAATGGGAGGGGCTGGAAACACCATATATTTT	CASSPMGGAGNTIYF
-	TRBV19	TRBJ1-2	TRBD1	TGTGCCAGTACCAGCGCTTTCACAGGGGTGAATGGCTACACCTTC	CASTSAFTGVNGYTF
once	TRBV11-3	TRBJ2-1	TRBD2	TGTGCCAGCAGCCCTCCACTAGCGGGAGTTAGGGATGAGCAGTTCTTC	CASSPPLAGVRDEQFF
-	TRBV2	TRBJ1-2	TRBD1	TGTGCCAGCAGACGAAGACAGGGGCTGGGGGATGGCTACACCTTC	CASRRRQGLGDGYTF
-	TRBV28	TRBJ1-5	TRBD1	TGTGCCAGCAGTTCCCCAGGGGGCGTGGGTCAGCCCCAGCATTTT	CASSSPGGVGQPQHF
-	TRBV7-9	TRBJ2-1	TRBD2	TGTGCCAGCAGCCCCCCGGGACTAAAAAGCTACAATGAGCAGTTCTTC	CASSPPGLKSYNEQFF
-	TRBV14	TRBJ2-1	-	TGTGCCAGCAGCCAAGATGGCGGGTCTATTTACAATGAGCAGTTCTTC	CASSQDGGSIYNEQFF
-	TRBV6-1	TRBJ2-2	TRBD2	TGTGCCAGCAGTACCGGGACTAGCGGGACCGGGGAGCTGTTTTTT	CASSTGTSGTGELFF
-	TRBV7-8	TRBJ1-2	-	TGTGCCAGCAGCTTGGGCAGGACTTATGGCTACACCTTC	CASSLGRTYGYTF
-	TRBV19	TRBJ2-7	-	TGTGCCAGTAGGCCCGGACACTTAGTCTACGAGCAGTACTTC	CASRPGHLVYEQYF
-	TRBV7-9	TRBJ2-5	-	TGTTCCAGCAGCTTAGGCGGACAAGAGACCCAGTACTTC	CSSSLGGQETQYF